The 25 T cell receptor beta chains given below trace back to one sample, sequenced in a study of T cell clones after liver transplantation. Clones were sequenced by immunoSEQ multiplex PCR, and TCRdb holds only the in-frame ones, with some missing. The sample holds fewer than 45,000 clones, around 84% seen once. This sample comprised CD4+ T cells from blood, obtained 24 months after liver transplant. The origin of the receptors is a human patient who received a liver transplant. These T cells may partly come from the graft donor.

CDR3 in DNA: TGTGCCACCGCACTAGCGGGTACGGCCTACGAGCAGTACTTC. Translated: CATALAGTAYEQYF. The chain combines TRBV15 with TRBJ2-7, with TRBD2 identical over 9 bases. Germline CDR1 LNHNV, CDR2 YYDKDF (reference sequence). This CDR3 spans 14 amino acids. The V and J ends lost 8 bases and 2 bases, in that order; junction bases with no gene match: 7.

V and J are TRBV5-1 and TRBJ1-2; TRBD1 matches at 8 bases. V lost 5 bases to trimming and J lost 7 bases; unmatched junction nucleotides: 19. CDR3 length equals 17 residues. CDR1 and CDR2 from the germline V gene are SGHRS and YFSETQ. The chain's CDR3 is CASSMAGGVLVLGGYTF. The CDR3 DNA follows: TGCGCCAGCAGTATGGCAGGGGGCGTTCTCGTATTAGGTGGCTACACCTTC.

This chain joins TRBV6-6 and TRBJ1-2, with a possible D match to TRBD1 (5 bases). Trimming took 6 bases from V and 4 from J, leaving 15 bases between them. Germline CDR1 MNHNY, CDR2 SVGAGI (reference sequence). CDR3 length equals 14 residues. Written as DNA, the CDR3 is TGTGCCAGCAGGGAAAACGGAGGGGCCTATGGCTACACCTTC. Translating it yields CASRENGGAYGYTF.

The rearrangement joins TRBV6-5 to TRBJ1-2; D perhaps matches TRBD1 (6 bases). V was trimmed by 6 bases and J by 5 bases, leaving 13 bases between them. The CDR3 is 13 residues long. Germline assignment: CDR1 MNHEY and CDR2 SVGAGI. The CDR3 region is CASRMDSVYGYTF. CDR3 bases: TGTGCCAGCAGGATGGACAGTGTTTATGGCTACACCTTC.

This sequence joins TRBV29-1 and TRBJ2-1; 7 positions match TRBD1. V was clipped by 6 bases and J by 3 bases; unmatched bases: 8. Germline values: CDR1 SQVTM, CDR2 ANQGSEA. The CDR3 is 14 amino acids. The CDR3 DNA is TGCAGCGTACTCCAAGGGGGCCACTACAATGAGCAGTTCTTC. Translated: CSVLQGGHYNEQFF.

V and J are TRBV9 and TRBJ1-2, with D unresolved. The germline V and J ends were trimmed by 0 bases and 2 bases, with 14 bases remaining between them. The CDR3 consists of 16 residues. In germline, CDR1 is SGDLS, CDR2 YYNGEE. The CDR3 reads CASSVAGLAENYGYTF. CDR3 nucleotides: TGTGCCAGCAGCGTAGCTGGGTTGGCCGAGAACTATGGCTACACCTTC.

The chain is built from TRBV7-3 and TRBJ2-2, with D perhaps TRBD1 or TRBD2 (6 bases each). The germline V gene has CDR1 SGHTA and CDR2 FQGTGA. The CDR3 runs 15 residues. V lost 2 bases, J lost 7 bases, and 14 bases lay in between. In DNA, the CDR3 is TGTGCCAGCAGCTTATCTCCAGGGGAGGTCGGGGAGCTGTTTTTT. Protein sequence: CASSLSPGEVGELFF.

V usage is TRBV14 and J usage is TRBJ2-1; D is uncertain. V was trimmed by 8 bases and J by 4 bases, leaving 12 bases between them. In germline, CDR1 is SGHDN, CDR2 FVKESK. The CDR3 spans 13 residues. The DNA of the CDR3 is TGTGCCAGCGATAGTGGTTTGTACAATGAGCAGTTCTTC. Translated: CASDSGLYNEQFF. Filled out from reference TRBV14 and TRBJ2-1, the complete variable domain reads EAGVTQFPSHSVIEKGQTVTLRCDPISGHDNLYWYRRVMGKEIKFLLHFVKESKQDESGMPNNRFLAERTGGTYSTLKVQPAELEDSGVYFCASDSGLYNEQFFGPGTRLTVL.

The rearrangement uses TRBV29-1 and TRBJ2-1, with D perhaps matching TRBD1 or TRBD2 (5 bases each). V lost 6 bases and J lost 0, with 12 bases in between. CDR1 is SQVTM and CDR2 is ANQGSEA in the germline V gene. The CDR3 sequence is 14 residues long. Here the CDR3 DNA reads TGCAGCGTCCGGGACGGAAGCTCCTACAATGAGCAGTTCTTC. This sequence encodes CSVRDGSSYNEQFF.

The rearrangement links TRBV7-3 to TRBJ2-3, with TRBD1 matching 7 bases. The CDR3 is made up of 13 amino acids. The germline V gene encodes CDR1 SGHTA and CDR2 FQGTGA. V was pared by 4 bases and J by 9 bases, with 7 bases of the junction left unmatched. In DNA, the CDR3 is TGTGCCAGCAGCTCGGGAACACAGGGGACGCAGTATTTT. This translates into CASSSGTQGTQYF.

The CDR3 nucleotides are TGTGCCAGCAGCTTAGCGACCTACACAGATACGCAGTATTTT. As protein: CASSLATYTDTQYF. V gene TRBV7-2 combines with J gene TRBJ2-3; D gene ambiguous. Trimming left V 0 bases short and J 2 bases short, with 6 bases between. This CDR3 spans 14 amino acids. In germline, CDR1 is SGHTA, CDR2 FQGNSA.

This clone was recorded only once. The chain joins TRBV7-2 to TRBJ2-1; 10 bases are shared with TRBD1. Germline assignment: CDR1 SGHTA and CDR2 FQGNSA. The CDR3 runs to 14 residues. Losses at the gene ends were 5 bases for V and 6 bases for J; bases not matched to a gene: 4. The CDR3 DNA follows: TGTGCCAGCAGCCGGGACAGGGGTGGCAATGAGCAGTTCTTC. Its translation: CASSRDRGGNEQFF.

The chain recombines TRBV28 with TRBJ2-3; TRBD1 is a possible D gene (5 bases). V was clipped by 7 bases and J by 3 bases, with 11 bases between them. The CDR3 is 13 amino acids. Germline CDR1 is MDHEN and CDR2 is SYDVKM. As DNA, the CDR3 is TGTGCCAGCACCCCCAGGGTTACAGATACGCAGTATTTT. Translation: CASTPRVTDTQYF. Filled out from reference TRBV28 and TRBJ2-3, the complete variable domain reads DVKVTQSSRYLVKRTGEKVFLECVQDMDHENMFWYRQDPGLGLRLIYFSYDVKMKEKGDIPEGYSVSREKKERFSLILESASTNQTSMYLCASTPRVTDTQYFGPGTRLTVL.

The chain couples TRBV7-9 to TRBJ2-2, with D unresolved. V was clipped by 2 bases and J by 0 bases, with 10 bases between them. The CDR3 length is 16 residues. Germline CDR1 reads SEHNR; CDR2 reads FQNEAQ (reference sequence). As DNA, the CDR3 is TGTGCCAGCAGCTTAAGAGGACCGTCGAACACCGGGGAGCTGTTTTTT. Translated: CASSLRGPSNTGELFF.

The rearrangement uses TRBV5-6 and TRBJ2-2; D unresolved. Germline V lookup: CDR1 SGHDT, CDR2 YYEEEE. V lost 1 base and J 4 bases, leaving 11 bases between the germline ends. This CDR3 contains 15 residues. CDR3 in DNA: TGTGCCAGCAGCTTGCAAGGACGGATCACCGGGGAGCTGTTTTTT. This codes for CASSLQGRITGELFF.

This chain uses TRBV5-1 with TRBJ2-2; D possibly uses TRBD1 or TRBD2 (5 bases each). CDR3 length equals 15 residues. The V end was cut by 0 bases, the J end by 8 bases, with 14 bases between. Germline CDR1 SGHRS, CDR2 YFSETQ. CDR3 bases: TGCGCCAGCAGCTTGGATACTAGAGGGACGGGGGAGCTGTTTTTT. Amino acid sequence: CASSLDTRGTGELFF.

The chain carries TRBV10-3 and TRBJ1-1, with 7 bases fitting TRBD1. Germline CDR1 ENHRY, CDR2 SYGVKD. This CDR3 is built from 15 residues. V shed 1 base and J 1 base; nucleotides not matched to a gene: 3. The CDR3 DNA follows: TGTGCCATCAGTGAGTACGGGACAGCGAACACTGAAGCTTTCTTT. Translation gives CAISEYGTANTEAFF.

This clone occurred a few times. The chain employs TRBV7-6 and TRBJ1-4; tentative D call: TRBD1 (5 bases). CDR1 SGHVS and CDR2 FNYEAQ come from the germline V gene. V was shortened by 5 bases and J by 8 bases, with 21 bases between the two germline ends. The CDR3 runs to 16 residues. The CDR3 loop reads CASSPAGGGRWEKLFF. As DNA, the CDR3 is TGTGCCAGCAGCCCAGCCGGGGGAGGAAGATGGGAAAAACTGTTTTTT.

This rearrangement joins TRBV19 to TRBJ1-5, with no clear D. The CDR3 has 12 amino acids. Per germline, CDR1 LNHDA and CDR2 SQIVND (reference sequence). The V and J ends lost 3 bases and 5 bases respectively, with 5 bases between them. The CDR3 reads CASSMSYQPQHF. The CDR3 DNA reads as TGTGCCAGTAGTATGTCTTATCAGCCCCAGCATTTT.

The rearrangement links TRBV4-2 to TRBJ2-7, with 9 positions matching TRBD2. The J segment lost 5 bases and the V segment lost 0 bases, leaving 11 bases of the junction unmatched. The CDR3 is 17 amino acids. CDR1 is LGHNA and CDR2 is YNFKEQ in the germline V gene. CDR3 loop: CASSQEAPAGGSHEQYF. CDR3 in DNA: TGTGCCAGCAGCCAAGAAGCCCCAGCGGGAGGTAGTCACGAGCAGTACTTC.

The CDR3 DNA reads as TGTGCCAGCAACAGTGGGGAGTACACCATATATTTT. Protein product: CASNSGEYTIYF. The rearrangement joins TRBV2 to TRBJ1-3; D gene unclear. The CDR3 runs 12 residues. In germline, CDR1 is SNHLY, CDR2 FYNNEI. V was cut by 7 bases and J by 8 bases, with 12 bases left in between.

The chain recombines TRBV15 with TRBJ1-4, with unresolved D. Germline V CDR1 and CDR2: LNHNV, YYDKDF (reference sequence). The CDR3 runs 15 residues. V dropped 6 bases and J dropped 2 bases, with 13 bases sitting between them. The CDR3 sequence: CATSRVVGTNEKLFF. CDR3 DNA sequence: TGTGCCACCAGTAGGGTCGTGGGGACTAATGAAAAACTGTTTTTT.

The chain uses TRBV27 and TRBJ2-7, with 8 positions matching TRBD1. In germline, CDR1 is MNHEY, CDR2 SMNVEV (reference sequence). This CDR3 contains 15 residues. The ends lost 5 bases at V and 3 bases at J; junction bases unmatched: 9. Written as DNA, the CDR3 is TGTGCCAGCAGTCCAAGGACAGGGCCTCTCTACGAGCAGTACTTC. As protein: CASSPRTGPLYEQYF.

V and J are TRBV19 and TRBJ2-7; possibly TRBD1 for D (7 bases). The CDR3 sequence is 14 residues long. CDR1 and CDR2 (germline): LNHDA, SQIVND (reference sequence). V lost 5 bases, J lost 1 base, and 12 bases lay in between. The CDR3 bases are TGTGCCAGTAGTCCCAGGGGGGAATCCTACGAGCAGTACTTC. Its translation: CASSPRGESYEQYF.

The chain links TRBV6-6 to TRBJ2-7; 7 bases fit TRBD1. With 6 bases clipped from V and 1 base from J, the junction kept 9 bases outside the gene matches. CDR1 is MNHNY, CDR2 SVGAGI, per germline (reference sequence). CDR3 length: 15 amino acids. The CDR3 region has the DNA TGTGCCAGCAGGTCGACAGGGATTGGGTCCTACGAGCAGTACTTC. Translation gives CASRSTGIGSYEQYF.